Following are 16 T cell receptor beta chains from one sample sequenced in a study of blood T cell repertoires in COVID-19 (dated by TCRdb to the early 2020s). Receptor amplification or capture employed the immunoSEQ multiplex PCR assay. TCRdb obtained this table from immuneACCESS and retained in-frame rearrangements with V and J assigned. These tables miss some clones; where compared with another copy, unresolved V genes account for less than half of the shortfall, and the remainder is unexplained. The sample table holds about 280,000 clones, of which approximately 85% were seen once. The ten largest clonotypes hold roughly 9.1% of the sample. Sequencing used peripheral blood. All receptors derive from a man younger than 35 with active or convalescent COVID-19.

The genes are TRBV7-2 and TRBJ1-5, with D maybe TRBD1 (5 bases). The CDR3 has 15 amino acids. CDR1 SGHTA and CDR2 FQGNSA come from the germline V gene. The V and J ends lost 10 bases and 5 bases respectively, with 21 bases between them. The CDR3 protein is CAIGGGASTDQPQHF. Written as DNA, the CDR3 is TGTGCCATCGGCGGGGGTGCTTCTACAGATCAGCCCCAGCATTTT.

The genes are TRBV7-8 and TRBJ1-2; D unresolved. CDR1 and CDR2 (germline): SGHVS, FQNEAQ. V gave up 5 bases and J gave up 2 bases, with 15 bases separating them. CDR3 size: 15 residues. The CDR3 nucleotides are TGTGCCAGCAGCGGAGATGAGGAGAGGAACTATGGCTACACCTTC. Its translation is CASSGDEERNYGYTF.

The chain recombines TRBV27 with TRBJ2-7, with 9 bases matching TRBD1. Germline V gene data show CDR1 as MNHEY and CDR2 as SMNVEV (reference sequence). V shed 4 bases and J 6 bases; nucleotides not matched to a gene: 7. This CDR3 has 14 residues. CDR3 protein: CASSSGQGPREQYF. In DNA form, the CDR3 reads TGTGCCAGCAGTTCGGGACAGGGTCCCCGCGAGCAGTACTTC.

The chain recombines TRBV9 with TRBJ1-6, with TRBD1 matching over 8 bases. The germline gives CDR1 SGDLS, CDR2 YYNGEE. Unmatched junction bases numbered 9, after V lost 4 bases and J lost 9 bases. This CDR3 is built from 15 residues. CDR3 amino acids: CASSPDRASGSPLHF. The CDR3 DNA sequence: TGTGCCAGCAGCCCGGACAGGGCCTCCGGTTCACCCCTCCACTTT. Together with reference TRBV9 and TRBJ1-6, the CDR3 gives the full variable domain: DSGVTQTPKHLITATGQRVTLRCSPRSGDLSVYWYQQSLDQGLQFLIQYYNGEERAKGNILERFSAQQFPDLHSELNLSSLELGDSALYFCASSPDRASGSPLHFGNGTRLTVT.

The chain is built from TRBV24-1 and TRBJ2-3, with no clear D. CDR1 and CDR2 (germline): KGHDR, SFDVKD. V shed 6 bases and J shed 0 bases, with 6 bases lying between them. This CDR3 contains 13 residues. CDR3 DNA sequence: TGTGCCACCAGTAGCGATAGCACAGATACGCAGTATTTT. It yields the protein CATSSDSTDTQYF.

The J gene is TRBJ1-5, the V gene TRBV18; TRBD1 aligns across 8 bases. The germline CDR1 and CDR2 sequences are KGHSH and LQKENI. With 2 bases clipped from V and 8 bases from J, the junction kept 2 bases outside the gene matches. The CDR3 runs 13 residues. As DNA, the CDR3 is TGTGCCAGCTCACCATCAGGGGGCAAGCCCCAGCATTTT. This encodes CASSPSGGKPQHF.

The CDR3: CASSFGQGVTEAFF. CDR3 bases: TGTGCCAGCAGCTTTGGACAGGGTGTCACTGAAGCTTTCTTT. The rearrangement joins TRBV4-2 to TRBJ1-1, with 8 bases identical to TRBD1. This CDR3 is built from 14 residues. From germline, CDR1 is LGHNA and CDR2 YNFKEQ. Germline trimming cut 5 bases from V and 4 bases from J; bases unmatched to any gene: 6.

This clone has only a few counts. The chain uses TRBV5-4 and TRBJ1-2, with TRBD1 matching over 7 bases. CDR3 length: 14 amino acids. The J segment lost 4 bases and the V segment lost 4 bases, leaving 7 bases of the junction unmatched. Germline CDR1 SGHNT, CDR2 YYREEE (reference sequence). This CDR3 is CASSPDRTGYGYTF. The CDR3 DNA sequence: TGTGCCAGCAGCCCGGACAGGACGGGCTATGGCTACACCTTC.

The chain links TRBV13 to TRBJ2-5, with 9 positions matching TRBD2. The CDR3 runs 16 residues. Germline CDR1 PRHDT, CDR2 FYEKMQ (reference sequence). The J segment lost 2 bases and the V segment lost 0 bases, leaving 4 bases of the junction unmatched. CDR3 sequence reads: CASSLGLRGGQETQYF. The CDR3 DNA sequence: TGTGCCAGCAGCTTAGGGCTGCGGGGGGGGCAAGAGACCCAGTACTTC.

This sequence joins TRBV5-1 and TRBJ2-2; D possibly corresponds to TRBD1 (6 bases). The length of the CDR3 is 16 residues. Germline values: CDR1 SGHRS, CDR2 YFSETQ. Trimming stripped 1 base from V and 0 bases from J, with 10 bases between. The CDR3 nucleotides are TGCGCCAGCAGCTTGCAGGGGACATCGAACACCGGGGAGCTGTTTTTT. Translating gives CASSLQGTSNTGELFF. The whole variable domain, remainder taken from reference TRBV5-1 and TRBJ2-2, is KAGVTQTPRYLIKTRGQQVTLSCSPISGHRSVSWYQQTPGQGLQFLFEYFSETQRNKGNFPGRFSGRQFSNSRSEMNVSTLELGDSALYLCASSLQGTSNTGELFFGEGSRLTVL.

The genes are TRBV20-1 and TRBJ2-3; the D is unclear. The germline gives CDR1 DFQATT, CDR2 SNEGSKA (reference sequence). This CDR3 spans 11 amino acids. The ends were cut back, 6 bases at V and 4 bases at J, with 8 bases in the middle. CDR3 sequence reads: CSAGLADTQYF. The CDR3 DNA is TGCAGTGCAGGCCTAGCAGATACGCAGTATTTT.

V usage is TRBV5-1 and J usage is TRBJ2-6; unclear D gene. CDR1 is SGHRS, CDR2 YFSETQ, per germline. Trimming stripped 0 bases from V and 2 bases from J, with 12 bases between. The CDR3 runs 17 residues. CDR3 in amino acids: CASSLAEVAAGANVLTF. In DNA form, the CDR3 reads TGCGCCAGCAGCTTGGCCGAGGTTGCGGCTGGGGCCAACGTCCTGACTTTC.

V is TRBV7-9 and J is TRBJ1-1, with D uncertain. Per the germline V gene, CDR1 is SEHNR and CDR2 is FQNEAQ (reference sequence). V was shortened by 4 bases and J by 3 bases, with 12 bases between the two germline ends. This CDR3 is 14 amino acids long. DNA for the CDR3: TGTGCCAGCAGCTCTCTTAGCCATTACACTGAAGCTTTCTTT. It specifies CASSSLSHYTEAFF.

This chain links TRBV7-2 with TRBJ2-7; TRBD1 matches 11 bases. Per germline, CDR1 SGHTA and CDR2 FQGNSA. The CDR3 covers 14 residues. After removal of 5 bases from V and 3 bases from J, the junction contained 3 bases not matched to a gene. The CDR3 loop reads CASSQDRGLYEQYF. CDR3 DNA: TGTGCCAGCAGCCAGGACAGGGGGCTCTACGAGCAGTACTTC.

The genes are TRBV25-1 and TRBJ1-4; weak D call: TRBD1 (5 bases). There are 15 residues in the CDR3. Germline V CDR1 and CDR2: MGHDK, SYGVNS. The V gene lost 2 bases and the J gene lost 4 bases, with 11 bases spanning the gap. DNA for the CDR3: TGTGCCAGCAGTGAACCGGGACTGATTAATGAAAAACTGTTTTTT. This codes for CASSEPGLINEKLFF.

In this sample, this clone turned up a few times. The J gene is TRBJ1-6, the V gene TRBV14; the D gene is possibly TRBD1 (5 bases). Germline loops: CDR1 SGHDN, CDR2 FVKESK. The CDR3 totals 18 residues. Trimming left V 1 base short and J 6 bases short, with 19 bases between. The CDR3 DNA follows: TGTGCCAGCAGCCAAGGCTGGAAGGCGGGGGTTAGTAATTCACCCCTCCACTTT. This translates into CASSQGWKAGVSNSPLHF.